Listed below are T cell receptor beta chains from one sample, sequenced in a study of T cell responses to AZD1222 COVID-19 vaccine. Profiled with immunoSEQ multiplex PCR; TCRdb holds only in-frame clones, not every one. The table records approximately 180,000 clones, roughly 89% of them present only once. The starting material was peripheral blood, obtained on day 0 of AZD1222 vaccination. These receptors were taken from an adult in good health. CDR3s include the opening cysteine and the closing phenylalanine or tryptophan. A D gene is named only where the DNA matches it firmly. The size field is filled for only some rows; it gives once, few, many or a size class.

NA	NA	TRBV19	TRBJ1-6	CASNFLVNSPLHF	TGTGCCAGTAACTTTTTGGTCAATTCACCCCTCCACTTT
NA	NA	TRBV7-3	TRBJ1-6	CASSLTQDSPLHF	TGTGCCAGCAGCTTAACGCAGGATTCACCCCTCCACTTT
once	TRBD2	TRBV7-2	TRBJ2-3	CASSPLGAGGVTDTQYF	TGTGCCAGCAGCCCCCTGGGAGCGGGAGGGGTCACAGATACGCAGTATTTT
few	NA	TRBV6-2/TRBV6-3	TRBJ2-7	CASSYYGLGSYEQYF	TGTGCCAGCAGTTACTATGGGCTCGGCTCCTACGAGCAGTACTTC
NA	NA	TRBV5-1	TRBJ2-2	CASFYGAGELFF	TGCGCCAGCTTTTATGGAGCCGGGGAGCTGTTTTTT
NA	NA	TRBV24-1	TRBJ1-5	CATSDSSGGRSTGQPQHF	TGTGCCACCAGTGATTCGTCCGGGGGCAGGTCGACGGGTCAGCCCCAGCATTTT
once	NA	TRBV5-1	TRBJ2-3	CASSLVSASTDTQYF	TGCGCCAGCAGCTTGGTGTCGGCTAGCACAGATACGCAGTATTTT
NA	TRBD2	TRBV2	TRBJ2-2	CASSDTGGSRDTGELFF	TGTGCCAGCAGTGATACCGGCGGGAGTAGGGACACCGGGGAGCTGTTTTTT
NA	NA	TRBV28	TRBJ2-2	CASFPGQSYTGELFF	TGTGCCAGCTTTCCGGGGCAGTCTTACACCGGGGAGCTGTTTTTT
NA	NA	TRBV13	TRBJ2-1	CASSLEGFQGSVNNEQFF	TGTGCCAGCAGCTTAGAAGGGTTCCAGGGGTCGGTAAACAATGAGCAGTTCTTC
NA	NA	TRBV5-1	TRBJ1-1	CASRPAGLSTEAFF	TGCGCCAGCAGACCCGCGGGGCTGAGCACTGAAGCTTTCTTT
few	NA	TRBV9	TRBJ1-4	CASSVGSGVLNEKLFF	TGTGCCAGCAGCGTAGGTTCAGGGGTCCTTAATGAAAAACTGTTTTTT
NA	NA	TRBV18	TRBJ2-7	CASSNRGGESSYEQYF	TGTGCCAGCTCCAACCGGGGCGGCGAGAGCTCCTACGAGCAGTACTTC
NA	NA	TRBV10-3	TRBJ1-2	CATGRGRDNNYGYTF	TGTGCCACGGGTCGGGGGAGAGACAATAACTATGGCTACACCTTC
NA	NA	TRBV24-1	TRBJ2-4	CATSDRGSDANIQYF	TGTGCCACCAGTGATAGGGGTAGTGACGCAAACATTCAGTACTTC
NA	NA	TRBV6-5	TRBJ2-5	CASSWGPAQETQYF	TGTGCCAGCAGTTGGGGGCCAGCTCAAGAGACCCAGTACTTC
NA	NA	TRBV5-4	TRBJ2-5	CASSSAHNRQETQYF	TGTGCCAGCAGCTCCGCCCACAACAGACAAGAGACCCAGTACTTC
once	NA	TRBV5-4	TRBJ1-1	CASTGAGGRVNTEAFF	TGTGCCAGCACCGGGGCCGGGGGGAGAGTGAACACTGAAGCTTTCTTT